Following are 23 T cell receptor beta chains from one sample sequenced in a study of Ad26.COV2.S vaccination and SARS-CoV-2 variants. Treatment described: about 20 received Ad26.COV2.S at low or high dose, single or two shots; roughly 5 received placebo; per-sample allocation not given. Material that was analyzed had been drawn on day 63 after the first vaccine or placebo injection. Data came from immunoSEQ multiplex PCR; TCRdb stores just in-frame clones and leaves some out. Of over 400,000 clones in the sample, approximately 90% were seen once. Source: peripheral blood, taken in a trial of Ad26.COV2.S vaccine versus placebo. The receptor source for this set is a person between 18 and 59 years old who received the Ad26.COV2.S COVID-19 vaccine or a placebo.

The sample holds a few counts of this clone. CDR3 nucleotide sequence: TGTGCCAGCAGCAGGAACGGTTTGGGCAATCAGCCCCAGCATTTT. Protein product: CASSRNGLGNQPQHF. The chain links TRBV21-1 to TRBJ1-5. TRBV21-1 is a documented pseudogene. This CDR3 region has 15 residues.

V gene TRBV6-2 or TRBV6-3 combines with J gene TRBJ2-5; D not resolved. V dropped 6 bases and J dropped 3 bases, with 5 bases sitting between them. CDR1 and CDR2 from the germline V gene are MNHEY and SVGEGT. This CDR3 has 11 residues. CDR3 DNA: TGTGCCAGCAGCGATGAAGAGACCCAGTACTTC. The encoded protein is CASSDEETQYF.

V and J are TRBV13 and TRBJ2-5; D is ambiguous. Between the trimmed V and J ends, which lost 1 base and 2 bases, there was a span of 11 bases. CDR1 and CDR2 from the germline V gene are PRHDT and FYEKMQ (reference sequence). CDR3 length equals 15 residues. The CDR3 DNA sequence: TGTGCCAGCAGCTTAGCTTACCCCTTACAAGAGACCCAGTACTTC. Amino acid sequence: CASSLAYPLQETQYF.

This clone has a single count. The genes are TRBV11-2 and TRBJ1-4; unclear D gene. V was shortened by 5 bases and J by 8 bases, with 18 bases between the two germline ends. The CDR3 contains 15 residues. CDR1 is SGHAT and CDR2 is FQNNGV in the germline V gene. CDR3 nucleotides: TGTGCCAGCAGCCTTACACCGGGAATGGAAGAAAAACTGTTTTTT. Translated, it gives CASSLTPGMEEKLFF.

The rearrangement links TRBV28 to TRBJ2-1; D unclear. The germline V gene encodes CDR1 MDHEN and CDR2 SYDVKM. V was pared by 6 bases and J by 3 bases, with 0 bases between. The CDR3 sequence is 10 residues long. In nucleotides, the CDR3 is TGTGCCAGCAGCTACAATGAGCAGTTCTTC. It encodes CASSYNEQFF.

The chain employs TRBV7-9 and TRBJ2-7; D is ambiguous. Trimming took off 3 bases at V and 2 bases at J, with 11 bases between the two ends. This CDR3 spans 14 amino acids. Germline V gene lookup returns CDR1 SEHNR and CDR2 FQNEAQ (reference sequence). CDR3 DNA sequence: TGTGCCAGCAGCTTCGACCTAGACCCCTACGAGCAGTACTTC. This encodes CASSFDLDPYEQYF.

CDR3: CASSQDQGPSSYNEQFF. CDR3 sequence (DNA): TGCGCCAGCAGCCAAGATCAGGGTCCTAGCTCCTACAATGAGCAGTTCTTC. The chain carries TRBV4-3 and TRBJ2-1; tentative D call: TRBD1 (5 bases). In germline, CDR1 is LGHNA, CDR2 YSLEER. Trimming stripped 0 bases from V and 0 bases from J, with 12 bases between. The CDR3 consists of 17 residues.

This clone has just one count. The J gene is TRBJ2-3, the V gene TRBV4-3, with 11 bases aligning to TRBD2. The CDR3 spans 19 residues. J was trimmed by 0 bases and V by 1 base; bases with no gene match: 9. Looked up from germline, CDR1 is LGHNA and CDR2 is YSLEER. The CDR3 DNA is TGCGCCAGCAGCCAAGGCGCGCTAGCGGGGGGTCGAAGCACAGATACGCAGTATTTT. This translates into CASSQGALAGGRSTDTQYF.

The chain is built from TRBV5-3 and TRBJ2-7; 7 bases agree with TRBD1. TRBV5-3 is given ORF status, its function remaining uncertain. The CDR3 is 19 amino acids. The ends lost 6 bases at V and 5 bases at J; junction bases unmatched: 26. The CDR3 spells CARTILYIHYDRVDHEQYF. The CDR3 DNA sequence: TGTGCCAGAACCATCTTATATATTCATTATGACAGGGTAGACCACGAGCAGTACTTC.

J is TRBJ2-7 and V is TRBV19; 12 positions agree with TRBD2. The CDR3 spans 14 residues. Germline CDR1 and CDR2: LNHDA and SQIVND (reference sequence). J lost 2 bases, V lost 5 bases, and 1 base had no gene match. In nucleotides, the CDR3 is TGTGCCAGTAGTCTAGCGGGGGGGACCTACGAGCAGTACTTC. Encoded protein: CASSLAGGTYEQYF.

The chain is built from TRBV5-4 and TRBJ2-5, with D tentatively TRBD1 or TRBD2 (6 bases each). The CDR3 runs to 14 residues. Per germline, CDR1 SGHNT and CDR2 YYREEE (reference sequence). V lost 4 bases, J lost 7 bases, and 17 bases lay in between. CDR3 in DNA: TGTGCCAGCAGCGTTTATCAAAAGGGGGGGACCCAGTACTTC. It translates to CASSVYQKGGTQYF.

Here the CDR3 reads CASSEAGGNYEQYF. CDR3 in DNA: TGTGCCAGCAGCGAAGCGGGGGGAAACTACGAGCAGTACTTC. The chain combines TRBV9 with TRBJ2-7; 9 nucleotides align to TRBD2. This CDR3 spans 14 amino acids. Germline values: CDR1 SGDLS, CDR2 YYNGEE. With V trimmed by 3 bases and J by 3 bases, 4 bases remained unmatched.

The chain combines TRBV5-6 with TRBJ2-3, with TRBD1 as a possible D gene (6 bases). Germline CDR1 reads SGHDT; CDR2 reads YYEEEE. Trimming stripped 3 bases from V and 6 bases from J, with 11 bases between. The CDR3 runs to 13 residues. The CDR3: CASSSGTTDTQYF. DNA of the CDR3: TGTGCCAGCAGCTCCGGGACAACCGATACGCAGTATTTT.

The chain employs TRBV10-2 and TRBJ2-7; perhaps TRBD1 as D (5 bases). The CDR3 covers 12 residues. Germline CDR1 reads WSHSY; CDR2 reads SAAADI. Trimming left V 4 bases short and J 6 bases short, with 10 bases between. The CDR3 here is CASSVLGVEQYF. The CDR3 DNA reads TGCGCCAGCAGTGTTTTAGGGGTCGAGCAGTACTTC.

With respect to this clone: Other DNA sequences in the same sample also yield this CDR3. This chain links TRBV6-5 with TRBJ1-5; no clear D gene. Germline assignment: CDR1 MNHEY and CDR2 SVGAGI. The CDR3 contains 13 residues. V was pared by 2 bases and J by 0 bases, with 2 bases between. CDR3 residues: CASSYGSNQPQHF. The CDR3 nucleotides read TGTGCCAGCAGTTACGGTAGCAATCAGCCCCAGCATTTT.

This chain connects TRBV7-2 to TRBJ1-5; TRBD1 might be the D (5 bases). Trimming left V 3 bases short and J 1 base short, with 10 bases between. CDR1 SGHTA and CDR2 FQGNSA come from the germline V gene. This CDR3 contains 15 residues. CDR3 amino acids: CASSFQGGSNQPQHF. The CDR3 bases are TGTGCCAGCAGCTTTCAGGGAGGGAGCAATCAGCCCCAGCATTTT.

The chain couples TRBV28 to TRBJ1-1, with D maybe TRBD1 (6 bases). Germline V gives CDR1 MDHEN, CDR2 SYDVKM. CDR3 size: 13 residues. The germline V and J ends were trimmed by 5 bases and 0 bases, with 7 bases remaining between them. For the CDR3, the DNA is TGTGCCAGCAGTAGACAGGTGAACACTGAAGCTTTCTTT. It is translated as CASSRQVNTEAFF.

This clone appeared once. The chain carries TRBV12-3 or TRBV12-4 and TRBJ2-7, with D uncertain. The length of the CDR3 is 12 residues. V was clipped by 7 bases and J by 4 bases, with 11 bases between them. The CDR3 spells CASNPPRYEQYF. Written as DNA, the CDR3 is TGTGCCAGCAATCCACCCCGATACGAGCAGTACTTC.

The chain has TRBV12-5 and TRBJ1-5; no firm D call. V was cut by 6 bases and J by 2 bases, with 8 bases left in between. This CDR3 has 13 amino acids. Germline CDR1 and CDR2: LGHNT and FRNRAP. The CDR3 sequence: CASGLWGNQPQHF. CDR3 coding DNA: TGTGCTAGTGGCCTCTGGGGCAATCAGCCCCAGCATTTT.

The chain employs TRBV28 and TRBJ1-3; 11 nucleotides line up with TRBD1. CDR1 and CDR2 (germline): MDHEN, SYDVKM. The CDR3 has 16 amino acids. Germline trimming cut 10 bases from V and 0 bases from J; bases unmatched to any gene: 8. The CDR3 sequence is CATGQGALFSGNTIYF. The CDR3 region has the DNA TGTGCCACCGGACAGGGGGCTCTCTTCTCTGGAAACACCATATATTTT. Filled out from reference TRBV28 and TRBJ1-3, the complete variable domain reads DVKVTQSSRYLVKRTGEKVFLECVQDMDHENMFWYRQDPGLGLRLIYFSYDVKMKEKGDIPEGYSVSREKKERFSLILESASTNQTSMYLCATGQGALFSGNTIYFGEGSWLTVV.

The CDR3 is CASSGSQGIQPQHF. The CDR3 region has the DNA TGTGCCAGCAGCGGCTCCCAGGGAATCCAGCCCCAGCATTTT. V and J are TRBV9 and TRBJ1-5; TRBD1 might be the D (5 bases). CDR3 length: 14 amino acids. The ends were cut back, 3 bases at V and 7 bases at J, with 14 bases in the middle. Germline CDR1 is SGDLS and CDR2 is YYNGEE. The full variable domain, completed using reference TRBV9 and TRBJ1-5, is DSGVTQTPKHLITATGQRVTLRCSPRSGDLSVYWYQQSLDQGLQFLIQYYNGEERAKGNILERFSAQQFPDLHSELNLSSLELGDSALYFCASSGSQGIQPQHFGDGTRLSIL.

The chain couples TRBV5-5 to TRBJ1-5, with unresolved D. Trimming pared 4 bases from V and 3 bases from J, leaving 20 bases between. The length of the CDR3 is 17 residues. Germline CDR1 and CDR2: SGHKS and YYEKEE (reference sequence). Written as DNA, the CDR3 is TGTGCCAGCAGCCCCGTAAGGGCGGCGTCTCCCAATCAGCCCCAGCATTTT. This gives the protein CASSPVRAASPNQPQHF. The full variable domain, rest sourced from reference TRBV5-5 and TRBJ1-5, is DAGVTQSPTHLIKTRGQQVTLRCSPISGHKSVSWYQQVLGQGPQFIFQYYEKEERGRGNFPDRFSARQFPNYSSELNVNALLLGDSALYLCASSPVRAASPNQPQHFGDGTRLSIL.

The CDR3 sequence is CASSRTVIPEAFF. CDR3 DNA sequence: TGTGCCAGCAGTCGTACAGTGATCCCTGAAGCTTTCTTT. V usage is TRBV6-2 or TRBV6-3 and J usage is TRBJ1-1; D remains unclear. The CDR3 runs to 13 residues. Germline CDR1 is MNHEY and CDR2 is SVGEGT. V lost 5 bases to trimming and J lost 6 bases, with 13 bases between them.